This T cell receptor (beta chain) was sequenced for a study of T cells in Graves' hyperthyroidism and ophthalmopathy. Study in general: Peripheral blood was secured at the point of initial diagnosis, before any treatment.

TCR beta CDR3 region amplification was performed from RNA transcripts. Primed by the HTBI set, a first-round RT-PCR was run on the TCR CDR3. TCRdb re-called the multiplex PCR reads with MiXCR, one entry per CDR3 protein. The data hold a few hundred thousand distinct CDR3 sequences, with 15% to 20% observed a single time. Study-level results: Clonotypes that were expanded in thyroid above 0.001 mostly appeared in blood too.

Details on this clonotype: Its antigen is undetermined.

V shed 3 bases and J shed 7 bases, with 19 bases lying between them. Germline V gene sequence: CDR1 DFQATT, CDR2 SNEGSKA (reference sequence). This CDR3 comprises 15 residues. The sample was blood. This TCR was sampled from a man younger than 35 with Graves' ophthalmopathy. This sequence joins TRBV20-1 and TRBJ1-5; D might be TRBD1 (5 bases). In DNA form, the CDR3 reads TGCAGTGCTAGCTACCCGGGGGGTGGTAACCAGCCCCAGCATTTT. Protein: CSASYPGGGNQPQHF.